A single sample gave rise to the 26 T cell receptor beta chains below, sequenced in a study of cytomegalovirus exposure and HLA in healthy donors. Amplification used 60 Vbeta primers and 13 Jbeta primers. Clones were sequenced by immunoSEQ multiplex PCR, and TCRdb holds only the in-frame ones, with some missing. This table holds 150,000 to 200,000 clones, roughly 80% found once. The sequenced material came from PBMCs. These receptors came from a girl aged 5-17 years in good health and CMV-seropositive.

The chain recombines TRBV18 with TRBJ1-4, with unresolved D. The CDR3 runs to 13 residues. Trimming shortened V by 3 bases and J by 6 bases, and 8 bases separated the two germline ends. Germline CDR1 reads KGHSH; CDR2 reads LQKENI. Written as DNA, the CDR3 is TGTGCCAGCTCACCGCAGGTGGATGAAAAACTGTTTTTT. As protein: CASSPQVDEKLFF.

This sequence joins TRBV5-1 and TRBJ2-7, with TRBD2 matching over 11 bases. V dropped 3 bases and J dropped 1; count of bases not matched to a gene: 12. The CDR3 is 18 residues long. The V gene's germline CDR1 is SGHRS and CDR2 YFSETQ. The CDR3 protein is CASSYDVSGTSGSYEQYF. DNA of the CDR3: TGCGCCAGCAGCTACGACGTTTCTGGGACTAGCGGTTCCTACGAGCAGTACTTC.

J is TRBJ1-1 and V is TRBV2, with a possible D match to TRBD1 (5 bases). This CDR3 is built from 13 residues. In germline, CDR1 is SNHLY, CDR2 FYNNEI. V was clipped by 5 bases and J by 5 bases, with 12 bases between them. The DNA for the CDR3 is TGTGCCAGCAGTCGCTCAGGGATTACTGAAGCTTTCTTT. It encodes CASSRSGITEAFF.

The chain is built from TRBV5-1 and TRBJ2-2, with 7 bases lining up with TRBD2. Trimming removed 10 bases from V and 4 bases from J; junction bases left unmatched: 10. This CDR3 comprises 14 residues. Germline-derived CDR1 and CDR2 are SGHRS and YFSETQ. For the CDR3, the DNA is TGCGCCTCTAGGGCGGGAGCGGGCACCGGGGAGCTGTTTTTT. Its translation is CASRAGAGTGELFF. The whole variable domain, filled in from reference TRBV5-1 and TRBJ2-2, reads KAGVTQTPRYLIKTRGQQVTLSCSPISGHRSVSWYQQTPGQGLQFLFEYFSETQRNKGNFPGRFSGRQFSNSRSEMNVSTLELGDSALYLCASRAGAGTGELFFGEGSRLTVL.

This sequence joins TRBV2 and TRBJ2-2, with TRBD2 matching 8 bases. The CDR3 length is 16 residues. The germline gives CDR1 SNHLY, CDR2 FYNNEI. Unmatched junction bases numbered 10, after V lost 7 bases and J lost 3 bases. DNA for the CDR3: TGTGCCAGCACCCTAAGCGGGGGCTATGACACCGGGGAGCTGTTTTTT. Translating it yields CASTLSGGYDTGELFF.

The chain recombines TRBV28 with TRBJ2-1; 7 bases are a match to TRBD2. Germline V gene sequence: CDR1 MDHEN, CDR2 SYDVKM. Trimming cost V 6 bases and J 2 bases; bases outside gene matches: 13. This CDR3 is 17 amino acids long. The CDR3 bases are TGTGCCAGCAGCCCAAGCCCTAGCGGCACCCCCTACAATGAGCAGTTCTTC. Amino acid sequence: CASSPSPSGTPYNEQFF.

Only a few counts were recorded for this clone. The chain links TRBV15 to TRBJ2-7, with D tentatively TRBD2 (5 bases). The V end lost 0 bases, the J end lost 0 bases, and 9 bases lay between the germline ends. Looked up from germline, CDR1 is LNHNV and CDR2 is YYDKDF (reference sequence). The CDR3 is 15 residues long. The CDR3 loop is CATSREEGSSYEQYF. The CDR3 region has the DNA TGTGCCACCAGCAGAGAGGAAGGGAGCTCCTACGAGCAGTACTTC.

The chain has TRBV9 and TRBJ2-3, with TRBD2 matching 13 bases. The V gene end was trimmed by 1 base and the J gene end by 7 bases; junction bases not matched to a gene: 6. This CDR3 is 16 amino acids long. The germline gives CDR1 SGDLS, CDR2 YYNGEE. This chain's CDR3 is CASSVTSGGAWNTQYF. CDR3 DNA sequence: TGTGCCAGCAGCGTAACTAGCGGGGGGGCTTGGAATACGCAGTATTTT.

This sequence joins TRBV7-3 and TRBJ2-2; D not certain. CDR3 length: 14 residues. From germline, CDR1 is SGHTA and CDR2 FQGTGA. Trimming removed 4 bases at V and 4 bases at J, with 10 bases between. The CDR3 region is CASSSRTTTGELFF. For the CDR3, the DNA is TGTGCCAGCAGCTCACGAACAACCACCGGGGAGCTGTTTTTT.

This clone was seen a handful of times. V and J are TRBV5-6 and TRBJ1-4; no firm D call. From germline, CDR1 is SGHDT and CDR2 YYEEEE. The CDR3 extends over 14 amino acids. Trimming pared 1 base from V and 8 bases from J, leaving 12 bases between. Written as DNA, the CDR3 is TGTGCCAGCAGCTTGTCTCAGGCGGGCGAAAAACTGTTTTTT. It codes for CASSLSQAGEKLFF.

CDR3 protein: CASSLGGLAGVWMNEQFF. In nucleotides, the CDR3 is TGTGCCAGCAGCTTGGGTGGACTAGCGGGAGTGTGGATGAATGAGCAGTTCTTC. The rearrangement links TRBV5-8 to TRBJ2-1; 13 bases map to TRBD2. This CDR3 comprises 18 residues. CDR1 is SGHTS and CDR2 is YDEGEE in the germline V gene. Trimming took 0 bases from V and 7 from J; bases not matched to a gene: 10.

The CDR3 nucleotides are TGTGCCAGCAGCCAACCGGGACAGAACTCCTACGAGCAGTACTTC. Protein sequence: CASSQPGQNSYEQYF. J is TRBJ2-7 and V is TRBV14; 7 positions match TRBD1. Germline V gives CDR1 SGHDN, CDR2 FVKESK. The CDR3 consists of 15 residues. J lost 0 bases, V lost 2 bases, and 4 bases had no gene match.

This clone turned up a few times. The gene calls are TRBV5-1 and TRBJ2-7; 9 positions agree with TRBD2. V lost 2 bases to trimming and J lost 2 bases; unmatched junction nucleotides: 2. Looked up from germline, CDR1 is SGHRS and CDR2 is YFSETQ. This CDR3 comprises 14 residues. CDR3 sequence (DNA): TGCGCCAGCAGCTTTAGCGGGAGCGCCTACGAGCAGTACTTC. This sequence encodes CASSFSGSAYEQYF.

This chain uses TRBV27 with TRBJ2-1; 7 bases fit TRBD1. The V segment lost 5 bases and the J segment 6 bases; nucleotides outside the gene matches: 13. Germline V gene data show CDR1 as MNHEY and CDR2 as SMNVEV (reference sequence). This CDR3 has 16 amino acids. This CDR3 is CASSLSRDSAANEQFF. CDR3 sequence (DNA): TGTGCCAGCAGTCTTAGCCGGGACAGCGCCGCCAATGAGCAGTTCTTC.

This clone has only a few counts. CDR3 protein: CASRYRQGGLSYEQYF. As DNA, the CDR3 is TGTGCCAGCAGATACCGACAGGGTGGTCTCTCCTACGAGCAGTACTTC. This chain uses TRBV6-7 with TRBJ2-7, with 7 bases lining up with TRBD1. TRBV6-7 has ORF status, its function being uncertain. The CDR3 sequence is 16 residues long. Germline trimming cut 6 bases from V and 0 bases from J; bases unmatched to any gene: 11.

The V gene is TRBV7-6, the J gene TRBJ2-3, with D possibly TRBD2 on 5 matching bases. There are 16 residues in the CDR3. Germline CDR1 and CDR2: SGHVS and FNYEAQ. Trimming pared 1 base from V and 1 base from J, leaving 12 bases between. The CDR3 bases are TGTGCCAGCAGCTTAGTCCCCGGGGTCGGCACAGATACGCAGTATTTT. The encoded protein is CASSLVPGVGTDTQYF.

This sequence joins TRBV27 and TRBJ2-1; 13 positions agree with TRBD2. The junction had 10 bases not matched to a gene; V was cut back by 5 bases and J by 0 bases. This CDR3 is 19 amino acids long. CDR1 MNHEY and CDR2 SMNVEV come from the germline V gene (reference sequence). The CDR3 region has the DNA TGTGCCAGCAGTCAAGGACTAGCGGGAGTTCCGTTCTCCTACAATGAGCAGTTCTTC. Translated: CASSQGLAGVPFSYNEQFF.

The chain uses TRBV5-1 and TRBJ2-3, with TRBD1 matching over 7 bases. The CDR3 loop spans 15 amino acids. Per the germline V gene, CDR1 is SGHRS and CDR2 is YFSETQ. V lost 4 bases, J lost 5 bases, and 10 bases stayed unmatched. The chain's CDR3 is CASSQRDSGGDTQYF. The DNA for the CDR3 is TGCGCCAGCAGCCAACGGGACAGCGGCGGAGATACGCAGTATTTT.

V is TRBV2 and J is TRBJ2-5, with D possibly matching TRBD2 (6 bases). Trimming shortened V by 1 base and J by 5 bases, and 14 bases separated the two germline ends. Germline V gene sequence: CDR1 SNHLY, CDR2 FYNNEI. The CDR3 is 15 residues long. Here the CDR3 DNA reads TGTGCCAGCAGTGAAGGTGCGGGGCCAGGGGAGACCCAGTACTTC. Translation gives CASSEGAGPGETQYF.

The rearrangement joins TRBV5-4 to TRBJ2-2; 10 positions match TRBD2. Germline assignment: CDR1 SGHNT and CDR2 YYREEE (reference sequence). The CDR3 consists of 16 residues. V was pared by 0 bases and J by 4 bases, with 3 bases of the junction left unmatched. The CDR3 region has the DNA TGTGCCAGCAGCTTGGCCGGGACTAGCGCCACCGGGGAGCTGTTTTTT. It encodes CASSLAGTSATGELFF. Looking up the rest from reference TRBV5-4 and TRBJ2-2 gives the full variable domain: ETGVTQSPTHLIKTRGQQVTLRCSSQSGHNTVSWYQQALGQGPQFIFQYYREEENGRGNFPPRFSGLQFPNYSSELNVNALELDDSALYLCASSLAGTSATGELFFGEGSRLTVL.

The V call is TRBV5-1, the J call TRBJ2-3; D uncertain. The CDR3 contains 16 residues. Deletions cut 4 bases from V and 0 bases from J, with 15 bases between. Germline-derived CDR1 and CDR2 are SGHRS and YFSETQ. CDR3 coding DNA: TGCGCCAGCAGCCTTGTTAGTGGTGCTAGCACAGATACGCAGTATTTT. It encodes CASSLVSGASTDTQYF.

Here the CDR3 reads CASGQNYGYTF. The DNA of the CDR3 is TGTGCCAGCGGACAGAACTATGGCTACACCTTC. The chain uses TRBV28 and TRBJ1-2; D is perhaps TRBD1 (6 bases). Per germline, CDR1 MDHEN and CDR2 SYDVKM. The CDR3 is made up of 11 amino acids. V shed 8 bases and J shed 2 bases, with 6 bases lying between them.

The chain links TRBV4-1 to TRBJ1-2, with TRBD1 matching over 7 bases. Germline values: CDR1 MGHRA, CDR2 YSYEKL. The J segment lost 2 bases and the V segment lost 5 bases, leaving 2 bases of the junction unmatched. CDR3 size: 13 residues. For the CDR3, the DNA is TGCGCCAGCAGCGAACAGGGGAACTATGGCTACACCTTC. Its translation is CASSEQGNYGYTF.

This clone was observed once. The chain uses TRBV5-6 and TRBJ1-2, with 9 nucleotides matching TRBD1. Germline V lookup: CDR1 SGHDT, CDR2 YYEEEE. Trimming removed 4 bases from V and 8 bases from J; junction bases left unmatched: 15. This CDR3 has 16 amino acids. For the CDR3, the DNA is TGTGCCAGCAGCATCGGGACAGGGTCTGAAGGATACGGCTACACCTTC. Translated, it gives CASSIGTGSEGYGYTF.

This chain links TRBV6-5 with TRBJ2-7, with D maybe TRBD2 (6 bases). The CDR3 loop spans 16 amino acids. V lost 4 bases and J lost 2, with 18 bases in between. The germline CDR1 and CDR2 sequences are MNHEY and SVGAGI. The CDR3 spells CASSFQGGGAAYEQYF. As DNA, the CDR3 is TGTGCCAGCAGTTTCCAGGGAGGAGGGGCGGCCTACGAGCAGTACTTC.

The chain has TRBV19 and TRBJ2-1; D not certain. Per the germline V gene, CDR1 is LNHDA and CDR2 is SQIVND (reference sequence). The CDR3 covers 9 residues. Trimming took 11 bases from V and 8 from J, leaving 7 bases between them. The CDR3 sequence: CAVGYEQFF. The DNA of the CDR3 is TGTGCCGTCGGGTATGAGCAGTTCTTC.